The 8 T cell receptor beta chains below all came from one sample that was sequenced in a study of immune evolution from preneoplasia to lung adenocarcinoma. TCRdb's copy holds only in-frame clones and misses some; the assay was immunoSEQ multiplex PCR. The profile covers around 5,000 clones, with over 75% appearing a single time and 2.5% to 3% taken by the ten largest. The sequencing input was FFPE invasive lung adenocarcinoma tissue. The receptors were gathered from a person between 45 and 65 years old with lung adenocarcinoma.

The chain uses TRBV10-3 and TRBJ2-3; 7 bases match TRBD2. V lost 0 bases and J lost 6; bases outside the gene matches: 3. The CDR3 is 14 amino acids. CDR1 is ENHRY and CDR2 is SYGVKD in the germline V gene. CDR3 sequence (DNA): TGTGCCATCAGTGAGTCGGGGACTAAGGATACGCAGTATTTT. It is translated as CAISESGTKDTQYF.

V and J are TRBV5-1 and TRBJ1-2, with no clear D. V was shortened by 5 bases and J by 5 bases, with 22 bases between the two germline ends. CDR3 length: 16 amino acids. Germline CDR1 is SGHRS and CDR2 is YFSETQ. The CDR3 region has the DNA TGCGCCAGCAGGCCGACGGGCCTCCACCTGGGGTATGGCTACACCTTC. This gives the protein CASRPTGLHLGYGYTF. The variable domain in full, with the rest retrieved from reference TRBV5-1 and TRBJ1-2, is KAGVTQTPRYLIKTRGQQVTLSCSPISGHRSVSWYQQTPGQGLQFLFEYFSETQRNKGNFPGRFSGRQFSNSRSEMNVSTLELGDSALYLCASRPTGLHLGYGYTFGSGTRLTVV.

The gene calls are TRBV10-3 and TRBJ2-1, with 10 nucleotides matching TRBD2. CDR1 is ENHRY and CDR2 is SYGVKD in the germline V gene. The CDR3 has 15 amino acids. Trimming cost V 5 bases and J 6 bases; bases outside gene matches: 7. The CDR3 DNA reads TGTGCCATCAGTCAAGCGGGAGGGCCGATCAATGAGCAGTTCTTC. This gives the protein CAISQAGGPINEQFF.

V and J are TRBV6-5 and TRBJ2-7; 7 bases align to TRBD1. Germline V gene lookup returns CDR1 MNHEY and CDR2 SVGAGI. This CDR3 is built from 15 residues. J gave up 1 base and V 6 bases, and 9 bases lay outside the gene matches. CDR3 coding DNA: TGTGCCAGCAGCAACCCGGGACAGTCTTCCTACGAGCAGTACTTC. Its protein is CASSNPGQSSYEQYF.

The rearrangement links TRBV2 to TRBJ2-7; no clear D. CDR1 and CDR2 from the germline V gene are SNHLY and FYNNEI. V was cut by 1 base and J by 9 bases, with 10 bases left in between. This CDR3 has 12 residues. CDR3 sequence (DNA): TGTGCCAGCAGTGAAGGTAGCCCCAGGCAGTACTTC. Residues: CASSEGSPRQYF.

The chain employs TRBV29-1 and TRBJ1-4, with D hard to call. The CDR3 totals 12 residues. Germline CDR1 SQVTM, CDR2 ANQGSEA. The ends were cut back, 7 bases at V and 0 bases at J, with 6 bases in the middle. CDR3 DNA sequence: TGCAGCGGGGTTACAACTAATGAAAAACTGTTTTTT. This sequence encodes CSGVTTNEKLFF.

This chain connects TRBV6-1 to TRBJ2-5; tentative D call: TRBD1 (7 bases). V lost 4 bases to trimming and J lost 4 bases, with 13 bases between them. CDR1 and CDR2 (germline): MNHNS, SASEGT. The CDR3 length is 14 residues. This CDR3 reads CASSVGQGGETQYF. CDR3 DNA sequence: TGTGCCAGCAGTGTGGGGCAGGGGGGAGAGACCCAGTACTTC.

This chain joins TRBV13 and TRBJ1-4, with 9 bases identical to TRBD1. The CDR3 runs 14 residues. Germline V gene sequence: CDR1 PRHDT, CDR2 FYEKMQ (reference sequence). V was pared by 5 bases and J by 6 bases, with 4 bases of the junction left unmatched. The CDR3 sequence: CASSTRQGDEKLFF. CDR3 nucleotides: TGTGCCAGCAGCACCCGACAGGGGGATGAAAAACTGTTTTTT. Based on the CDR3 plus reference TRBV13 and TRBJ1-4, the full variable domain is AAGVIQSPRHLIKEKRETATLKCYPIPRHDTVYWYQQGPGQDPQFLISFYEKMQSDKGSIPDRFSAQQFSDYHSELNMSSLELGDSALYFCASSTRQGDEKLFFGSGTQLSVL.